The T cell receptor (beta chain) under discussion was sequenced for a study of T cells in Graves' hyperthyroidism and ophthalmopathy. There are many counts of this clonotype. V was shortened by 1 base and J by 7 bases, with 23 bases between the two germline ends. From germline, CDR1 is DFQATT and CDR2 SNEGSKA (reference sequence). This CDR3 spans 16 amino acids. The TCR beta CDR3 regions underwent amplification using RNA transcripts as the source. Initially, a first-round RT-PCR of the TCR CDR3 employed the HTBI primer set. A single record per CDR3 protein comes from TCRdb applying MiXCR to the multiplex PCR reads. The repertoire consists of about 400,000 distinct CDR3 sequences, with roughly 15% occurring once and the leading ten covering around 20%.

The chain has TRBV20-1 and TRBJ2-7; TRBD2 might be the D (5 bases). Source material: blood. The TCR sequence derives from a woman aged 55-69 years with Graves' ophthalmopathy. The DNA of the CDR3 is TGCAGTGCTAGAGGACTTGATGCGGCGCTCTCGGGAGAGCAGTACTTC. Translated, it gives CSARGLDAALSGEQYF.